These 8 T cell receptor beta chains originate from one sample sequenced in a study of early T cells in non-severe SARS-CoV-2 infection. TCRdb re-derived calls from the 5' RACE reads in MiXCR, one entry per CDR3 protein. The data show more than 45,000 distinct CDR3 sequences, roughly an eighth seen once. The source material was whole blood. The receptors shown here come from an adult who was a healthcare worker with PCR-confirmed SARS-CoV-2 infection or an uninfected control (not recorded which).

This clonotype was observed many times. The V call is TRBV10-3, the J call TRBJ1-1; D ambiguous. The CDR3 runs 13 residues. CDR1 ENHRY and CDR2 SYGVKD come from the germline V gene. With 2 bases removed from V and 5 bases from J, the gap between germline ends came to 9 bases. CDR3 nucleotide sequence: TGTGCCATCAGTGAGGAGCGATCGACTGAAGCTTTCTTT. As protein: CAISEERSTEAFF.

This clonotype appeared a few times. The rearrangement joins TRBV5-8 to TRBJ1-6, with D maybe TRBD1 (5 bases). The germline V gene encodes CDR1 SGHTS and CDR2 YDEGEE. This CDR3 region has 14 residues. V gave up 5 bases and J gave up 2 bases, with 8 bases separating them. The CDR3 is CASRSTAYNSPLHF. In DNA, the CDR3 is TGTGCCAGCAGGTCGACAGCCTATAATTCACCCCTCCACTTT.

This clonotype showed up just a few times. The CDR3 region is CASSLVPGTDTQYF. Written as DNA, the CDR3 is TGTGCCAGCAGCTTAGTCCCTGGGACAGATACGCAGTATTTT. The rearrangement joins TRBV7-2 to TRBJ2-3, with D uncertain. CDR3 length equals 14 residues. Trimming took 1 base from V and 3 from J, leaving 8 bases between them. From germline, CDR1 is SGHTA and CDR2 FQGNSA.

The rearrangement links TRBV21-1 to TRBJ1-6. TRBV21-1 is classified as a pseudogene. CDR3 length: 15 amino acids. In DNA form, the CDR3 reads TGTGCCAGCAGCAAAGCCGAGTTTCGGATTTCACCCCTCCACTTT. Protein: CASSKAEFRISPLHF.

The chain is built from TRBV6-4 and TRBJ1-5, with TRBD1 as a possible D gene (5 bases). Per the germline V gene, CDR1 is MRHNA and CDR2 is SNTAGT. V was shortened by 5 bases and J by 5 bases, with 13 bases between the two germline ends. The CDR3 length is 14 residues. CDR3 nucleotide sequence: TGTGCCAGCAGTCAACACCAGGGAGATCAGCCCCAGCATTTT. Encoded protein: CASSQHQGDQPQHF.

The chain's CDR3 is CASSGGNYGYTF. DNA of the CDR3: TGTGCCAGTTCTGGGGGGAACTATGGCTACACCTTC. V gene TRBV27 combines with J gene TRBJ1-2; D is possibly TRBD1 (5 bases). The CDR3 contains 12 residues. The germline CDR1 and CDR2 sequences are MNHEY and SMNVEV (reference sequence). V lost 9 bases, J lost 2 bases, and 10 bases lay in between.

Many counts were recorded for this clonotype. The genes are TRBV6-4 and TRBJ2-1, with TRBD2 identical over 15 bases. The V segment lost 2 bases and the J segment 7 bases; nucleotides outside the gene matches: 0. CDR3 length equals 15 residues. CDR1 is MRHNA, CDR2 SNTAGT, per germline. CDR3 bases: TGTGCCAGCAGTGACGGGACTAGCGGGGGGAATGAGCAGTTCTTC. It yields the protein CASSDGTSGGNEQFF.

The chain is built from TRBV7-6 and TRBJ2-7; 7 bases match TRBD1. The germline V gene encodes CDR1 SGHVS and CDR2 FNYEAQ. CDR3 length: 15 residues. Trimming took 1 base from V and 2 from J; bases not matched to a gene: 5. This CDR3 reads CASSLDRGFTYEQYF. The DNA of the CDR3 is TGTGCCAGCAGCTTAGACAGGGGATTCACCTACGAGCAGTACTTC.